This TCR beta chain was captured in a study of T cells after yellow fever vaccination. V was pared by 2 bases and J by 0 bases, with 10 bases between. The CDR3 is 15 residues long. The germline V gene encodes CDR1 SQVTM and CDR2 ANQGSEA. TCRdb reprocessed the 5' RACE reads with MiXCR, giving one entry per CDR3 protein. The table has some 600,000 distinct CDR3 sequences, about 15% seen once. Whole-study findings and limits: Post-booster repertoires again held most primary-vaccination clones (roughly 96% CD4, just under 90% CD8).

The table lists this clonotype with a few counts. The antigen is unknown. The sequence was obtained from a man aged 18 to 35 who received the YFV17D yellow fever vaccine. The sequencing used PBMCs, collected roughly 5 days after the first yellow fever vaccination. The gene calls are TRBV29-1 and TRBJ2-2; no definite D call. The CDR3 sequence: CSVESTVANTGELFF. CDR3 DNA: TGCAGCGTTGAAAGCACGGTAGCGAACACCGGGGAGCTGTTTTTT.